Described below is a single TCR beta chain sequence and its context. No cognate antigen has been identified for it. No base-level quality is on record; no much larger clone is a single base apart. TCRbeta CDR3 regions were amplified from genomic DNA using the immunoSEQ Assay, a bias-controlled multiplex PCR. As for the authors' bioinformatics: Nucleated cell counts per sample were estimated from amplification of reference gene primers within the assay. To quantify the absolute abundance of each unique TCRbeta CDR3 rearrangement, sequence reads were collapsed and filtered. Productive Simpson clonality was computed per sample as the square root of Simpson's diversity index over productive rearrangements. Drawn from immuneACCESS, this table holds only the in-frame rearrangements with V and J called that TCRdb kept. Clones are partly lost; checked studies trace under half to an unresolved V gene and leave the rest unexplained. Clonal size and the V and J genes are those of that table, whereas D and trimming came from the DNA. The sample data list roughly 60,000 clones, and approximately 82% of these were observed just once. Roughly 3.2% of the sample belongs to the ten largest clones.

Collaborating institutions collected whole blood in K2EDTA tubes following their own protocols. Collaborator samples were shipped for TCRbeta analysis as frozen whole blood, isolated PBMCs, or DNA extracted from either sample type. These data belong to a study of blood T cell repertoires in COVID-19 (dated by TCRdb to the early 2020s). Study-level background: Collaborator samples came from the United States, Italy and Spain and covered acute and convalescent phases of COVID-19. The prospective study material was composed of cDNA or gDNA derived from T cells, B-cell-depleted T cells, or PBMCs. Where available, HLA class I and class II types were taken from metadata supplied by the sample provider and were not determined by assay-based typing. The sample metadata nearly always contained a de-identified subject ID, COVID-19 status, age in years and sex. The samples were drawn from the first 160 participants of the ongoing ImmuneRACE study and from 1,200 or so subjects provided by 6 global collaborators. Subjects who had been exposed to COVID-19, were actively infected with it, or had recovered from it provided the deeply sampled blood TCRbeta repertoires that made up the dataset. A freely available public database, intended as a resource for researchers studying the immune response to SARS-CoV-2, is where the repertoires were released. General findings and caveats noted by the study authors: The amount of clinical and demographic metadata varied by source and participant and was provided uncurated.

Sequencing was done on a sample of peripheral blood. The TCR sequence derives from a man between 60 and 75 years old with acute or convalescent COVID-19.

DNA sequence: TGCGCCAGCAGCTTGACAGGGAGCTCTGGAAACACCATATATTTT. This translates into CASSLTGSSGNTIYF. Rearrangement joined TRBV5-1 to TRBJ1-3; tentative D gene TRBD1, with 6 bases matching. The germline V gene supplies CDR1 SGHRS and CDR2 YFSETQ. V is cut by 1 base and J by 0 bases, and the space between the germline ends is 8 bases. The CDR3 goes from the cysteine to the phenylalanine over 15 residues. Left in the record is the CDR3 DNA by itself, 45 bases read in frame from the first base.